This record concerns one TCR beta chain sequence. Its antigen remains unidentified. The data stem from a study of PD-1 blockade in classical Hodgkin lymphoma. V shed 10 bases and J shed 6 bases, with 8 bases lying between them. Germline V gene data show CDR1 as MNHEY and CDR2 as SVGAGI. The CDR3 covers 10 residues. Study-wide findings and caveats: Diminished baseline TCR diversity has been reported in newly diagnosed patients relative to healthy donors. Before treatment, complete responders showed about the same diversity as newly diagnosed patients. The study found that TCR diversity rose significantly by C4D1 in CD4+ but not CD8+ cells.

The data were produced by immunoSEQ multiplex PCR, yet TCRdb's version contains in-frame clones alone and is incomplete. The table shows roughly 10,000 clones, with 75% occurring only once. All patients relapsed after autologous stem cell transplantation, and brentuximab vedotin exposure varied. Complete response, partial response or progressive disease constituted the best response categories observed. The sequencing here drew on peripheral blood mononuclear cells (PBMCs), taken at baseline. This sequence joins TRBV6-5 and TRBJ2-3; TRBD1 is a possible D gene (5 bases). The sequence was collected from a human donor with classical Hodgkin lymphoma. CDR3 protein: CATPGDTQYF. The CDR3 DNA follows: TGTGCCACCCCAGGGGATACGCAGTATTTT.